This is a list of T cell receptor beta chains from one sample in a study of T cells in Graves' hyperthyroidism and ophthalmopathy. TCRdb recomputed calls from the multiplex PCR reads with MiXCR, one row per CDR3 protein. The data show 750,000 to 900,000 distinct CDR3 sequences, roughly 40% seen once. Sequences were obtained from blood. The receptors come from a man younger than 30 with Graves' hyperthyroidism. The CDR3 runs from the conserved cysteine through the conserved F or W. Fields, in order: CDR3 DNA, CDR3 protein, J gene, V gene, D gene, clone size. A D gene is named only where the DNA matches it firmly. Not every row has a clone size; where given, it reads once, few, many or a size class.

CDR3nt: TGCAGTGCTAGACCCCGGACAGGGCAAGAGACCCAGTACTTC; CDR3aa: CSARPRTGQETQYF; j_gene: TRBJ2-5; v_gene: TRBV20-1; d_gene: TRBD1; abundance: -
CDR3nt: TGTGCCATCAGTCCTTCAGGGGGGGGACTCTCTGGAAACACCATATATTTT; CDR3aa: CAISPSGGGLSGNTIYF; j_gene: TRBJ1-3; v_gene: TRBV10-3; d_gene: TRBD1; abundance: few
CDR3nt: TGTGCCAGCGGTACAGGGGGCAGCGACGAGCAGTACTTC; CDR3aa: CASGTGGSDEQYF; j_gene: TRBJ2-7; v_gene: TRBV12-3/TRBV12-4; d_gene: TRBD1; abundance: -
CDR3nt: TGTGCCAGCAGTGTTCAAGGTTATAACACTGAAGCTTTCTTT; CDR3aa: CASSVQGYNTEAFF; j_gene: TRBJ1-1; v_gene: TRBV2; d_gene: -; abundance: many
CDR3nt: TGTGCCAGTAGTATATTTAGCGGGAGAGACGAGCAGTACTTC; CDR3aa: CASSIFSGRDEQYF; j_gene: TRBJ2-7; v_gene: TRBV19; d_gene: TRBD2; abundance: once
CDR3nt: TGTGCTAGCAGCGCCCACTTGAACACTGAAGCTTTCTTT; CDR3aa: CASSAHLNTEAFF; j_gene: TRBJ1-1; v_gene: TRBV7-7; d_gene: -; abundance: many
CDR3nt: TGCAGCGCCACGGACGGGACCACTGGGAAACTGTTTTTT; CDR3aa: CSATDGTTGKLFF; j_gene: TRBJ1-4; v_gene: TRBV29-1; d_gene: -; abundance: -
CDR3nt: TGTGCCAGCAGTACGAACTATCTAGCGGGGGGGCGAGACGAGCAGTACTTC; CDR3aa: CASSTNYLAGGRDEQYF; j_gene: TRBJ2-7; v_gene: TRBV7-2; d_gene: TRBD2; abundance: -
CDR3nt: TGCAGTGCTCCCAGGGCGGTGAACACTGAAGCTTTCTTT; CDR3aa: CSAPRAVNTEAFF; j_gene: TRBJ1-1; v_gene: TRBV20-1; d_gene: -; abundance: -
CDR3nt: TGTGCCAGCAGCTTGAAACAGCGAAATGAAGCTTTCTTT; CDR3aa: CASSLKQRNEAFF; j_gene: TRBJ1-1; v_gene: TRBV5-6; d_gene: -; abundance: -
CDR3nt: TGTGCCATCAGTGACGACAGGACTAGAGCTAACTATGGCTACACCTTC; CDR3aa: CAISDDRTRANYGYTF; j_gene: TRBJ1-2; v_gene: TRBV10-3; d_gene: -; abundance: -
CDR3nt: TGTGCCAGCAGCTTAAGGAGCGGACAGGGGCCGGAAAAACTGTTTTTT; CDR3aa: CASSLRSGQGPEKLFF; j_gene: TRBJ1-4; v_gene: TRBV7-2; d_gene: TRBD1; abundance: -
CDR3nt: TGCGCCAGCAGCCAGAACCAAGTCGCTGGGGCCAACGTCCTGACTTTC; CDR3aa: CASSQNQVAGANVLTF; j_gene: TRBJ2-6; v_gene: TRBV4-3; d_gene: -; abundance: -
CDR3nt: TGTGCCAGCAGTGGCCCTACCAGGGGGCCAACTGAAGCTTTCTTT; CDR3aa: CASSGPTRGPTEAFF; j_gene: TRBJ1-1; v_gene: TRBV2; d_gene: TRBD1; abundance: few
CDR3nt: TGCAGTGCTAGAACGGACCCCCACACTGAAGCTTTCTTT; CDR3aa: CSARTDPHTEAFF; j_gene: TRBJ1-1; v_gene: TRBV20-1; d_gene: -; abundance: many
CDR3nt: TGTGCCAGCAGCTTAAACAGGGGCCGCGAGCAGTACTTC; CDR3aa: CASSLNRGREQYF; j_gene: TRBJ2-7; v_gene: TRBV7-6; d_gene: TRBD1; abundance: many
CDR3nt: TGCAGCGTTAGTAAGGCAGGGGGCTATGGCTACACCTTC; CDR3aa: CSVSKAGGYGYTF; j_gene: TRBJ1-2; v_gene: TRBV29-1; d_gene: TRBD1; abundance: -
CDR3nt: TGTGCCAGCAGCCAAGAATGGAGAGGCGGCTACACCTTC; CDR3aa: CASSQEWRGGYTF; j_gene: TRBJ1-2; v_gene: TRBV2; d_gene: -; abundance: -
CDR3nt: TGTGCCAGCAGCCCTTACGTCCGGGACCCACCTCACTACGAGCAGTACTTC; CDR3aa: CASSPYVRDPPHYEQYF; j_gene: TRBJ2-7; v_gene: TRBV7-2; d_gene: -; abundance: few
CDR3nt: TGCGCCAGCAGCCCGGCCGGCCAGGGGGACGCGGAGACCCAGTACTTC; CDR3aa: CASSPAGQGDAETQYF; j_gene: TRBJ2-5; v_gene: TRBV7-9; d_gene: TRBD1; abundance: -
CDR3nt: TGTGCCACCAGTGACTCAACAGGGGAAAGCTATGGCTACACCTTC; CDR3aa: CATSDSTGESYGYTF; j_gene: TRBJ1-2; v_gene: TRBV24-1; d_gene: TRBD1; abundance: -
CDR3nt: TGTGCCAGCAGTTTACCCCACAGAATATTATATTTT; CDR3aa: CASSLPHRILYF; j_gene: TRBJ1-3; v_gene: TRBV12-3/TRBV12-4; d_gene: -; abundance: many
CDR3nt: TGTGCCACCAGCAGAGATTTGGGGCCGGTTAACTATGGCTACACCTTC; CDR3aa: CATSRDLGPVNYGYTF; j_gene: TRBJ1-2; v_gene: TRBV15; d_gene: -; abundance: -